These 7 T cell receptor beta chains share one sample of origin, sequenced in a study of T cell changes during pregnancy in multiple sclerosis. Profiled with immunoSEQ multiplex PCR; TCRdb holds only in-frame clones, not every one. The table shows approximately 70,000 clones, with about nine tenths occurring only once. This material consisted of peripheral blood, taken in the third trimester of pregnancy. These receptors were taken from a female donor in good health, enrolled as a control in a pregnancy study.

This clone was seen only a few times. The chain employs TRBV2 and TRBJ1-5; no reliable D call. V dropped 7 bases and J dropped 5 bases, with 12 bases sitting between them. The germline V gene encodes CDR1 SNHLY and CDR2 FYNNEI. The CDR3 loop spans 13 amino acids. CDR3 region: CASTRGTDQPQHF. CDR3 bases: TGTGCCAGCACACGGGGAACCGATCAGCCCCAGCATTTT.

The chain employs TRBV7-9 and TRBJ1-1, with TRBD1 identical over 7 bases. The CDR3 sequence is 14 residues long. Trimming removed 3 bases from V and 4 bases from J; junction bases left unmatched: 5. CDR1 and CDR2 from the germline V gene are SEHNR and FQNEAQ (reference sequence). The CDR3 region has the DNA TGTGCCAGCAGCTTCACAGGGGAAGGCACTGAAGCTTTCTTT. Amino acids: CASSFTGEGTEAFF. Supplemented by reference TRBV7-9 and TRBJ1-1, the full variable domain reads DTGVSQNPRHKITKRGQNVTFRCDPISEHNRLYWYRQTLGQGPEFLTYFQNEAQLEKSRLLSDRFSAERPKGSFSTLEIQRTEQGDSAMYLCASSFTGEGTEAFFGQGTRLTVV.

V usage is TRBV5-6 and J usage is TRBJ2-3; D might be TRBD2 (6 bases). Germline CDR1 and CDR2: SGHDT and YYEEEE. Trimming took 4 bases from V and 1 from J, leaving 19 bases between them. CDR3 length: 17 residues. DNA of the CDR3: TGTGCCAGCAGCCCTAAGCATCGGAGGGTGCGCACAGATACGCAGTATTTT. Protein: CASSPKHRRVRTDTQYF.

V gene TRBV28 combines with J gene TRBJ2-2; unclear D gene. The V gene's germline CDR1 is MDHEN and CDR2 SYDVKM. The ends were cut back, 1 base at V and 0 bases at J, with 12 bases in the middle. The CDR3 covers 17 residues. In DNA form, the CDR3 reads TGTGCCAGCAGTTTATCGTCGGTCGACACGAACACCGGGGAGCTGTTTTTT. Amino acids: CASSLSSVDTNTGELFF.

This clone was seen more than once but under ten times. This sequence joins TRBV11-3 and TRBJ2-6; perhaps TRBD1 as D (5 bases). Trimming stripped 5 bases from V and 1 base from J, with 9 bases between. Per the germline V gene, CDR1 is SGHNT and CDR2 is YENEEA. This CDR3 has 15 amino acids. As DNA, the CDR3 is TGTGCCAGCAGCCCCTCAGGGTCTGGGGCCAACGTCCTGACTTTC. Protein sequence: CASSPSGSGANVLTF.

The chain combines TRBV10-3 with TRBJ1-5, with TRBD1 matching 7 bases. The CDR3 has 15 amino acids. Losses at the gene ends were 2 bases for V and 3 bases for J; bases not matched to a gene: 4. The V gene's germline CDR1 is ENHRY and CDR2 SYGVKD. The CDR3 protein is CAISETDRANQPQHF. In nucleotides, the CDR3 is TGTGCCATCAGTGAGACCGACAGGGCCAATCAGCCCCAGCATTTT.

This sequence joins TRBV7-7 and TRBJ2-2; possibly TRBD2 for D (5 bases). The CDR3 extends over 16 amino acids. Trimming shortened V by 5 bases and J by 1 base, and 14 bases separated the two germline ends. CDR1 SSHAT and CDR2 FNYEAQ come from the germline V gene (reference sequence). The CDR3 is CASSPRGNGNTGELFF. CDR3 nucleotide sequence: TGTGCCAGCAGCCCCCGAGGGAACGGGAACACCGGGGAGCTGTTTTTT. Looking up the rest from reference TRBV7-7 and TRBJ2-2 gives the full variable domain: GAGVSQSPRYKVTKRGQDVTLRCDPISSHATLYWYQQALGQGPEFLTYFNYEAQPDKSGLPSDRFSAERPEGSISTLTIQRTEQRDSAMYRCASSPRGNGNTGELFFGEGSRLTVL.